This passage covers 31 T cell receptor beta chains from one sample sequenced in a study of blood T cell repertoires in COVID-19. The protocol was immunoSEQ multiplex PCR, while the TCRdb copy is restricted to in-frame clones and leaves out a portion. The sample lists about 370,000 clones; around 89% were seen once. The sequenced sample consisted of PBMCs or T cells enriched from blood (not recorded which). These receptors all come from a man aged 18 to 30 who had recovered from COVID-19.

The V call is TRBV11-2, the J call TRBJ1-1; 10 nucleotides align to TRBD1. This CDR3 is built from 14 residues. V lost 5 bases, J lost 3 bases, and 3 bases stayed unmatched. Per the germline V gene, CDR1 is SGHAT and CDR2 is FQNNGV. CDR3 coding DNA: TGTGCCAGCAGCACAGGACAGGGGGACACTGAAGCTTTCTTT. Amino acid sequence: CASSTGQGDTEAFF.

This sequence joins TRBV7-9 and TRBJ1-6; 7 bases are a match to TRBD1. The CDR3 length is 14 residues. V lost 4 bases, J lost 9 bases, and 6 bases stayed unmatched. Germline V lookup: CDR1 SEHNR, CDR2 FQNEAQ (reference sequence). Here the CDR3 reads CASSSDRVASPLHF. CDR3 nucleotide sequence: TGTGCCAGCAGCTCTGACAGGGTGGCTTCACCCCTCCACTTT.

This clone was picked up one time. The rearrangement uses TRBV7-9 and TRBJ2-3, with TRBD2 matching 8 bases. This CDR3 spans 17 amino acids. Trimming cost V 5 bases and J 4 bases; bases outside gene matches: 14. Germline assignment: CDR1 SEHNR and CDR2 FQNEAQ (reference sequence). CDR3 DNA sequence: TGTGCCAGCAGCCCCCATTCGGGACTAGAAATATCAGATACGCAGTATTTT. Its protein product is CASSPHSGLEISDTQYF.

This chain links TRBV11-2 with TRBJ2-5; maybe TRBD1 (5 bases). CDR3 size: 15 residues. The V gene lost 4 bases and the J gene lost 1 base, with 13 bases spanning the gap. CDR1 and CDR2 (germline): SGHAT, FQNNGV. CDR3 nucleotide sequence: TGTGCCAGCAGCTCCCAGGCAGGGTTCCAAGAGACCCAGTACTTC. It encodes CASSSQAGFQETQYF.

This chain connects TRBV6-5 to TRBJ2-7; D possibly corresponds to TRBD1 (6 bases). The V end was cut by 5 bases, the J end by 8 bases, with 16 bases between. The CDR3 is 13 amino acids. CDR1 and CDR2 (germline): MNHEY, SVGAGI. CDR3 nucleotides: TGTGCCAGCAGTCAGGGGCCAAACGGGCAGCAGTACTTC. Translated, it gives CASSQGPNGQQYF.

The chain combines TRBV19 with TRBJ2-7; D is perhaps TRBD1 (5 bases). V lost 0 bases and J 5 bases, leaving 8 bases between the germline ends. The length of the CDR3 is 13 residues. Germline-derived CDR1 and CDR2 are LNHDA and SQIVND (reference sequence). Here the CDR3 DNA reads TGTGCCAGTAGTATAGATTTAGGGGACGAGCAGTACTTC. This gives the protein CASSIDLGDEQYF.

This clone came up once. The gene calls are TRBV5-1 and TRBJ2-7; TRBD2 matches 15 bases. J lost 2 bases, V lost 2 bases, and 5 bases had no gene match. The CDR3 is 17 residues long. In germline, CDR1 is SGHRS, CDR2 YFSETQ. This CDR3 is CASSLRTSGGETYEQYF. CDR3 DNA sequence: TGCGCCAGCAGCTTAAGGACTAGCGGGGGGGAAACCTACGAGCAGTACTTC.

The V gene is TRBV4-2, the J gene TRBJ2-1, with TRBD2 matching over 16 bases. Germline V gene lookup returns CDR1 LGHNA and CDR2 YNFKEQ. With 4 bases clipped from V and 9 bases from J, the junction kept 12 bases outside the gene matches. The CDR3 is 18 amino acids. DNA of the CDR3: TGTGCCAGCAGCCTCCTAGGGACTAGCGGGGGGGCCAATGGTGAGCAGTTCTTC. Its protein product is CASSLLGTSGGANGEQFF.

The J gene is TRBJ1-3, the V gene TRBV18, with TRBD1 identical over 10 bases. V shed 6 bases, J shed 0 bases, and the junction held 8 bases outside the gene matches. Germline V gene sequence: CDR1 KGHSH, CDR2 LQKENI. The CDR3 contains 17 residues. CDR3 loop: CASSTQTGGLSGNTIYF. CDR3 in DNA: TGTGCCAGCTCTACTCAGACAGGGGGCCTCTCTGGAAACACCATATATTTT.

This chain connects TRBV5-4 to TRBJ2-7, with D tentatively TRBD2 (6 bases). Trimming cost V 3 bases and J 7 bases, with 8 bases left between them. The CDR3 loop spans 11 amino acids. Germline loops: CDR1 SGHNT, CDR2 YYREEE (reference sequence). In DNA form, the CDR3 reads TGTGCCAGCAGCTCGGGGGTAGAGCAGTACTTC. Protein sequence: CASSSGVEQYF.

The rearrangement uses TRBV6-5 and TRBJ1-1; perhaps TRBD1 as D (5 bases). Germline V lookup: CDR1 MNHEY, CDR2 SVGAGI. The CDR3 covers 14 residues. The germline V and J ends were trimmed by 7 bases and 0 bases, with 12 bases remaining between them. The CDR3 nucleotides are TGTGCCAGCACTTATGGGGGGATGAACACTGAAGCTTTCTTT. Protein product: CASTYGGMNTEAFF.

The chain combines TRBV6-5 with TRBJ2-7; D gene unclear. The germline V gene encodes CDR1 MNHEY and CDR2 SVGAGI. This CDR3 comprises 14 residues. Trimming removed 6 bases at V and 0 bases at J, with 12 bases between. The DNA of the CDR3 is TGTGCCAGCAGCCTCCTGGCTCCCTCCTACGAGCAGTACTTC. This sequence encodes CASSLLAPSYEQYF.

The chain links TRBV9 to TRBJ2-1; 12 bases are shared with TRBD2. Unmatched junction bases numbered 9, after V lost 2 bases and J lost 6 bases. Germline CDR1 reads SGDLS; CDR2 reads YYNGEE. The CDR3 totals 17 residues. CDR3 residues: CASSVLSLAGGPNEQFF. As DNA, the CDR3 is TGTGCCAGCAGCGTGCTGTCTCTAGCGGGGGGGCCCAATGAGCAGTTCTTC.

The chain links TRBV7-5 to TRBJ1-2. TRBV7-5 is annotated as a pseudogene. The CDR3 contains 17 residues. CDR3 nucleotides: TGTGTCAGAAGCTTAATCCCCTCTGGGGGGATGCTTTTATCGGGAACCTTC. It yields the protein CVRSLIPSGGMLLSGTF.

This clone has only a few counts. The rearrangement joins TRBV3-1 (or the pseudogene TRBV3-2) to TRBJ1-6; 9 nucleotides match TRBD1. V shed 4 bases and J 9 bases; nucleotides not matched to a gene: 4. The CDR3 is 14 amino acids. Germline-derived CDR1 and CDR2 are LGHDT and YNNKEL (reference sequence). For the CDR3, the DNA is TGTGCCAGCAGCCCGGGGACAGGGAGTTCACCCCTCCACTTT. It yields the protein CASSPGTGSSPLHF.

The chain employs TRBV11-1 and TRBJ2-7; 7 nucleotides align to TRBD1. The CDR3 has 14 residues. The V gene end was trimmed by 4 bases and the J gene end by 4 bases; junction bases not matched to a gene: 7. CDR1 and CDR2 from the germline V gene are SGHAT and FQDESV (reference sequence). The CDR3 loop is CASSSFRGPYEQYF. The CDR3 DNA reads as TGTGCCAGCAGCTCATTTAGGGGGCCATACGAGCAGTACTTC.

The CDR3 DNA reads as TGCAGCGTAGTAACTAGCGGGAGGACAGGGGAGCAGTTCTTC. It is translated as CSVVTSGRTGEQFF. The V gene is TRBV29-1, the J gene TRBJ2-1; 12 positions agree with TRBD2. Germline loops: CDR1 SQVTM, CDR2 ANQGSEA. The CDR3 spans 14 residues. After removal of 6 bases from V and 10 bases from J, the junction contained 10 bases not matched to a gene.

The chain links TRBV6-5 to TRBJ1-1; D gene unclear. The CDR3 length is 14 residues. Germline V gives CDR1 MNHEY, CDR2 SVGAGI. The germline V and J ends were trimmed by 2 bases and 2 bases, with 9 bases remaining between them. The CDR3 DNA sequence: TGTGCCAGCAGTTACGGGCGCAGAAACACTGAAGCTTTCTTT. Translating it yields CASSYGRRNTEAFF.

This clone came up once. The rearrangement uses TRBV3-1 (or the pseudogene TRBV3-2) and TRBJ2-4; D uncertain. Germline V gene data show CDR1 as LGHDT and CDR2 as YNNKEL (reference sequence). The CDR3 has 12 amino acids. Trimming pared 4 bases from V and 9 bases from J, leaving 10 bases between. CDR3 in DNA: TGTGCCAGCAGCCTTAGTCCCCGCATTCAGTACTTC. Residues: CASSLSPRIQYF.

CDR3 nucleotides: TGTGCCAGCAGCTCGACAGGGAGTGGGGCCAACGTCCTGACTTTC. It encodes CASSSTGSGANVLTF. This chain uses TRBV5-5 with TRBJ2-6, with 7 bases fitting TRBD1. Trimming at V came to 3 bases and at J to 3 bases, leaving 3 bases not matched to a gene. CDR3 length: 15 amino acids. CDR1 is SGHKS, CDR2 YYEKEE, per germline (reference sequence).

The chain is built from TRBV5-1 and TRBJ1-1; D may be TRBD1 (6 bases). With 0 bases removed from V and 6 bases from J, the gap between germline ends came to 15 bases. Germline CDR1 SGHRS, CDR2 YFSETQ. This CDR3 has 15 amino acids. This chain's CDR3 is CASSLERGASSEAFF. CDR3 sequence (DNA): TGCGCCAGCAGCTTGGAGCGGGGGGCGTCTTCTGAAGCTTTCTTT.

The V and J genes are TRBV15 and TRBJ2-3, with 7 bases that match TRBD2. Per the germline V gene, CDR1 is LNHNV and CDR2 is YYDKDF (reference sequence). The CDR3 length is 17 residues. The V and J ends lost 1 base and 3 bases, in that order; junction bases with no gene match: 10. The CDR3: CATSRGSAGSSTDTQYF. The CDR3 region has the DNA TGTGCCACCAGCAGAGGTTCAGCGGGGAGTTCAACAGATACGCAGTATTTT.

The J gene is TRBJ2-2, the V gene TRBV15; D possibly corresponds to TRBD1 (6 bases). CDR1 LNHNV and CDR2 YYDKDF come from the germline V gene (reference sequence). V lost 2 bases to trimming and J lost 2 bases, with 9 bases between them. CDR3 length: 15 amino acids. CDR3 in amino acids: CATSRNRVNTGELFF. Here the CDR3 DNA reads TGTGCCACCAGCAGAAACAGGGTTAACACCGGGGAGCTGTTTTTT.

This clone was observed a handful of times. V usage is TRBV2 and J usage is TRBJ2-2, with 9 bases lining up with TRBD2. The CDR3 is 16 residues long. The germline V gene encodes CDR1 SNHLY and CDR2 FYNNEI. The V segment lost 10 bases and the J segment 9 bases; nucleotides outside the gene matches: 18. CDR3 in DNA: TGTGCCATCTTTGGGGGTACTAGCGGGCCCAGGTGGGAGCTGTTTTTT. Amino acid sequence: CAIFGGTSGPRWELFF.

The gene calls are TRBV10-3 and TRBJ2-3; D is unclear. V dropped 7 bases and J dropped 0 bases, with 8 bases sitting between them. Germline V gene data show CDR1 as ENHRY and CDR2 as SYGVKD. The CDR3 is 13 amino acids. The CDR3 DNA is TGTGCCATCACGGGTGGGAGCACAGATACGCAGTATTTT. Protein sequence: CAITGGSTDTQYF.

Comment on this clone: In the same sample, other DNA sequences code for this CDR3. The V gene is TRBV5-4, the J gene TRBJ2-7, with 11 bases aligning to TRBD1. CDR1 is SGHNT and CDR2 is YYREEE in the germline V gene (reference sequence). V was clipped by 1 base and J by 0 bases; unmatched bases: 3. CDR3 size: 16 residues. For the CDR3, the DNA is TGTGCCAGCAGCTTGCCAGGGACAGGGGGCTCCTACGAGCAGTACTTC. Residues: CASSLPGTGGSYEQYF.

The chain uses TRBV27 and TRBJ1-2; maybe TRBD1 (5 bases). The V end lost 4 bases, the J end lost 8 bases, and 14 bases lay between the germline ends. This CDR3 region has 13 residues. The germline V gene has CDR1 MNHEY and CDR2 SMNVEV (reference sequence). Written as DNA, the CDR3 is TGTGCCAGCAGTTCCCTGGGTCCAGGGGGCTACACCTTC. As protein: CASSSLGPGGYTF.

This chain connects TRBV27 to TRBJ1-4; perhaps TRBD1 as D (5 bases). The CDR3 covers 14 residues. The germline V and J ends were trimmed by 1 base and 7 bases, with 10 bases remaining between them. Per germline, CDR1 MNHEY and CDR2 SMNVEV (reference sequence). The chain's CDR3 is CASSLFGGVEKLFF. In DNA, the CDR3 is TGTGCCAGCAGTTTATTCGGGGGAGTTGAAAAACTGTTTTTT.

The chain links TRBV20-1 to TRBJ2-7; tentative D call: TRBD1 (5 bases). Germline V gives CDR1 DFQATT, CDR2 SNEGSKA (reference sequence). The CDR3 has 11 residues. Trimming shortened V by 6 bases and J by 5 bases, and 11 bases separated the two germline ends. The CDR3 sequence is CSASTGHEQYF. The CDR3 DNA is TGCAGTGCCAGTACAGGCCACGAGCAGTACTTC.

The CDR3 bases are TGCAGCGTTGCTCAGCGTACTGAAGCTTTCTTT. Translation: CSVAQRTEAFF. This chain joins TRBV29-1 and TRBJ1-1; unclear D gene. The germline V gene encodes CDR1 SQVTM and CDR2 ANQGSEA. V lost 4 bases, J lost 5 bases, and 8 bases lay in between. The CDR3 spans 11 residues.

The gene calls are TRBV3-1 (or the pseudogene TRBV3-2) and TRBJ1-1, with 11 bases aligning to TRBD1. This CDR3 has 12 residues. The V and J ends lost 4 bases and 10 bases, in that order; junction bases with no gene match: 2. Germline lookup yields CDR1 LGHDT and CDR2 YNNKEL (reference sequence). Here the CDR3 reads CASSPGQGAAFF. The CDR3 DNA reads as TGTGCCAGCAGCCCCGGACAGGGGGCAGCTTTCTTT.